This entry lists 2 T cell receptor beta chains sequenced from one sample in a study of cytomegalovirus exposure and HLA in healthy donors. This table comes from immunoSEQ multiplex PCR, and its TCRdb copy is limited to in-frame clones, with some not included. The sample carries under 150,000 clones, around 87% recorded once. The specimen sequenced was PBMCs. The origin of the receptors is a man between 18 and 29 years old in good health and CMV-seropositive.

The V gene is TRBV5-8, the J gene TRBJ2-7, with D hard to call. Germline CDR1 reads SGHTS; CDR2 reads YDEGEE. Trimming stripped 0 bases from V and 1 base from J, with 8 bases between. The CDR3 covers 14 residues. CDR3 sequence (DNA): TGTGCCAGCAGCTTGGGGGCCGAGTCCTACGAGCAGTACTTC. It yields the protein CASSLGAESYEQYF.

This clone was observed a single time. V and J are TRBV25-1 and TRBJ1-3; D unresolved. Trimming took 3 bases from V and 0 from J, leaving 12 bases between them. The CDR3 loop spans 16 amino acids. CDR1 is MGHDK and CDR2 is SYGVNS in the germline V gene. CDR3 residues: CASSDLSPNSGNTIYF. The CDR3 coding sequence is TGTGCCAGCAGTGACCTCTCCCCTAACTCTGGAAACACCATATATTTT.